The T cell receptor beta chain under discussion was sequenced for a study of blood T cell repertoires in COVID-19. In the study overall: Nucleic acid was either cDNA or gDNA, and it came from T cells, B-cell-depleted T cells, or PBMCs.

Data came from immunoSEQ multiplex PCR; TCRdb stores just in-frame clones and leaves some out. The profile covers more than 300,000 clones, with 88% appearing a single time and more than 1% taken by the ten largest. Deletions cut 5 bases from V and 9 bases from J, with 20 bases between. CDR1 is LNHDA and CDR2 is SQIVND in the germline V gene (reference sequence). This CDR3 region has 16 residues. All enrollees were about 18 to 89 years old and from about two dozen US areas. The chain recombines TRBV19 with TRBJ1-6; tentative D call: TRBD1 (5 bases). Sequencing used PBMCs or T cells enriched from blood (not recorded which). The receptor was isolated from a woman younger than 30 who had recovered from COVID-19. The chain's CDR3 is CASSGVGRVESSPLHF. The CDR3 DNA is TGTGCCAGTAGTGGTGTAGGCAGGGTGGAAAGTTCACCCCTCCACTTT.